This TCR beta chain was captured by sequencing in a study of technical replicates of blood from several donors. Some clones are missing from TCRdb's copy, which holds only in-frame ones; the method was immunoSEQ multiplex PCR. The profile covers roughly 71,000 clones, with about 94% appearing a single time and about 0.4% taken by the ten largest. This clonotype was obtained from a human donor in good health. The sequencing sample was made of T cells isolated from PBMCs.

In DNA form, the CDR3 reads TGTGCCAGCAGCTTAGCGAGGAGGGAAATGAGCAATGAGCAGTTCTTC. This codes for CASSLARREMSNEQFF. This rearrangement joins TRBV7-2 to TRBJ2-1, with D possibly matching TRBD2 (6 bases). The V and J ends lost 0 bases and 6 bases respectively, with 15 bases between them. Germline V gives CDR1 SGHTA, CDR2 FQGNSA. This CDR3 spans 16 amino acids.